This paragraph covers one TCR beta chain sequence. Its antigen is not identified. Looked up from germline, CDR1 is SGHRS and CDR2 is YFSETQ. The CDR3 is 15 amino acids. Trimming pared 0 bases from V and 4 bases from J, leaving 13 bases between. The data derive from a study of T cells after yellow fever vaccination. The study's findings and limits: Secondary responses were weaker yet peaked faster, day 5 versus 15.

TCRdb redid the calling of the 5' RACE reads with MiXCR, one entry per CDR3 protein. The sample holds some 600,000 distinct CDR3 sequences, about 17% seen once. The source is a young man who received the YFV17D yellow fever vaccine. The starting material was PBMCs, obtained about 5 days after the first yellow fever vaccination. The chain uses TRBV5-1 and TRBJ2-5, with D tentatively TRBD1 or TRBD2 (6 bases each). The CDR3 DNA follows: TGCGCCAGCAGCTTGGAAGGGGGGCTCGGAGAGACCCAGTACTTC. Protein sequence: CASSLEGGLGETQYF.